Listed here is a single TCR beta chain. The V end lost 7 bases, the J end lost 6 bases, and 10 bases lay between the germline ends. The CDR3 has 12 residues. Germline lookup yields CDR1 MNHEY and CDR2 SVGAGI. This specimen belongs to a study of blood T cell repertoires in COVID-19. Study overall: Nucleic acid was either cDNA or gDNA, and it came from T cells, B-cell-depleted T cells, or PBMCs.

Original handling: It was from reference gene primer amplification that nucleated cell counts were estimated. TCRdb's copy holds only in-frame clones and misses some; the assay was immunoSEQ multiplex PCR. That table supplies the V and J calls and clone size; D and trimming were determined from the DNA. The table shows approximately 76,000 clones, with around nine tenths occurring only once. The chain employs TRBV6-5 and TRBJ1-3, with D unclear. The specimen was peripheral blood. The TCR sequence derives from a man aged 30 to 45 with acute or convalescent COVID-19. The CDR3 sequence: CASISAANTIYF. As DNA, the CDR3 is TGTGCCAGCATCTCGGCGGCAAACACCATATATTTT.